This section outlines one T cell receptor beta chain sequence together with its context. Antigen specificity is unknown. Germline CDR1 SEHNR, CDR2 FQNEAQ (reference sequence). The junction had 18 bases not matched to a gene; V was cut back by 5 bases and J by 10 bases. This CDR3 has 17 residues. This record comes from a study of graft-versus-host responses after intestinal transplantation. Study results and caveats: Individuals carrying graft-donor T cell macrochimerism showed high graft-versus-host to host-versus-graft clonal ratios in allografts. There were GvH clones found in recipient marrow, and some of them appeared first in ileum or blood.

Repertoires were generated with immunoSEQ multiplex PCR, while TCRdb's copy carries only in-frame clones and drops some. Of tens of thousands of clones detected, 85% to 95% appear once; the ten largest clones hold 7.6%. This receptor was taken from a human donor who was the organ donor for an intestinal transplant. The J gene is TRBJ2-1, the V gene TRBV7-9, with 9 bases identical to TRBD2. Here the sequenced sample was unstimulated CD8+ T cells sorted from spleen or lymph node cells, taken before transplant. CDR3 DNA sequence: TGTGCCAGCAGCCTTAGCGGGAGAATTACGCGACCAGGGGAGCAGTTCTTC. As protein: CASSLSGRITRPGEQFF.